This TCR beta chain came from a study of cytomegalovirus exposure and HLA in healthy donors. Study background: According to later analysis, the same platform produced the roughly 120 validation and some 680 first-cohort repertoires. Broader study findings: Among TCR sequences, most were rare, though some public TCRs appeared in many donors. The classifier reportedly diagnosed cytomegalovirus status with high sensitivity and specificity. In the 120 or so validation repertoires, approximately 94% of cluster scores exceeded 0, per a later analysis.

The table came from immunoSEQ multiplex PCR; TCRdb's copy has only in-frame clones and leaves some out. The sample carries tens of thousands of clones, roughly 83% recorded once. As concerns this clone: Its specificity is not known.

The CDR3 totals 16 residues. The V end lost 7 bases, the J end lost 0 bases, and 16 bases lay between the germline ends. Germline V gene lookup returns CDR1 LGHNA and CDR2 YSLEER. The sequence derives from a woman between 18 and 29 years old in good health and CMV-seropositive. The rearrangement joins TRBV4-3 to TRBJ2-1, with D possibly matching TRBD2 (5 bases). The sequenced material came from PBMCs. Written as DNA, the CDR3 is TGCGCCAGCACCGAAAGCCCGGGGTACTCCTACAATGAGCAGTTCTTC. As protein: CASTESPGYSYNEQFF.